Listed below are T cell receptor beta chains from one sample, sequenced in a study of blood T cell repertoires in COVID-19. Method: immunoSEQ multiplex PCR; TCRdb's copy keeps in-frame clones and lacks some. The sample lists some 70,000 clones, approximately 92% seen once, with more than 8% in the top ten. Specimen: peripheral blood. Receptors originate from a man in his fifties with active COVID-19. Both conserved end residues are part of each CDR3. D genes are given only for firm matches.

j_call: TRBJ2-7
d_call: TRBD1
v_call: TRBV3-1/TRBV3-2
cdr3_aa: CASSLPGQGFYEQYF

j_call: TRBJ1-2
d_call: TRBD1
v_call: TRBV4-1
cdr3_aa: CASSQRTGFNYGYTF

j_call: TRBJ1-2
d_call: .
v_call: TRBV25-1
cdr3_aa: CASSESRMNYTF

j_call: TRBJ1-5
d_call: .
v_call: TRBV6-5
cdr3_aa: CATEDSMRNQPQHF

j_call: TRBJ1-1
d_call: .
v_call: TRBV18
cdr3_aa: CASGGGVNTEAFF

j_call: TRBJ1-6
d_call: .
v_call: TRBV3-1/TRBV3-2
cdr3_aa: CASSQDNPGESSYNSPLHF

j_call: TRBJ1-6
d_call: .
v_call: TRBV5-6
cdr3_aa: CASSHGRRNSPLHF

j_call: TRBJ2-7
d_call: .
v_call: TRBV5-1
cdr3_aa: CASSSWTDSYEQYF

j_call: TRBJ2-1
d_call: .
v_call: TRBV5-5
cdr3_aa: CATAGGPSSYNEQFF

j_call: TRBJ1-2
d_call: .
v_call: TRBV4-3
cdr3_aa: CASSQDNRAAGGYTF

j_call: TRBJ1-2
d_call: .
v_call: TRBV5-1
cdr3_aa: CASSRARNYGYTF

j_call: TRBJ1-1
d_call: .
v_call: TRBV5-6
cdr3_aa: CASSFFRVGTEAFF

j_call: TRBJ2-5
d_call: TRBD2
v_call: TRBV5-6
cdr3_aa: CASSSLAGAEETQYF

j_call: TRBJ1-1
d_call: TRBD1
v_call: TRBV14
cdr3_aa: CASSRDRANTEAFF

j_call: TRBJ1-1
d_call: .
v_call: TRBV7-9
cdr3_aa: CASAVGGSDTEAFF

j_call: TRBJ2-3
d_call: .
v_call: TRBV7-9
cdr3_aa: CASSSAGFTDTQYF

j_call: TRBJ2-5
d_call: .
v_call: TRBV5-6
cdr3_aa: CASSLATQGPRETQYF

j_call: TRBJ1-2
d_call: .
v_call: TRBV12-5
cdr3_aa: CASGSNYGYTF

j_call: TRBJ1-4
d_call: TRBD1
v_call: TRBV9
cdr3_aa: CASSFTGDSREKLFF

j_call: TRBJ2-2
d_call: .
v_call: TRBV5-1
cdr3_aa: CASSLAGPGTGELFF